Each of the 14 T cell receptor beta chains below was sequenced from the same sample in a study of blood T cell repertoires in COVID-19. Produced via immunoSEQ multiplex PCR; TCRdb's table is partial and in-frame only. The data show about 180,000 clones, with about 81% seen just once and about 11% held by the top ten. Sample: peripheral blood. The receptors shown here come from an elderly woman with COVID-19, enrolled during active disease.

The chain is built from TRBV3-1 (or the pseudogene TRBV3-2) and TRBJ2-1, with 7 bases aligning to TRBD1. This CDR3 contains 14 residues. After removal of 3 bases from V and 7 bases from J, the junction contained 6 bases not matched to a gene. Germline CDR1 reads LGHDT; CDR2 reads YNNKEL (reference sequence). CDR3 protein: CASSHRQGKNEQFF. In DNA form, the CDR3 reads TGTGCCAGCAGCCACAGACAGGGTAAGAATGAGCAGTTCTTC.

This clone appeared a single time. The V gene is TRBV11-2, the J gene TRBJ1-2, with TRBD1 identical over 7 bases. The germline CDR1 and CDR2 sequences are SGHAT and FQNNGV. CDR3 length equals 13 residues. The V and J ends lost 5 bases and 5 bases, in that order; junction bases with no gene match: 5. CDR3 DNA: TGTGCCAGCAGCCAGGACAGGAGATATGGCTACACCTTC. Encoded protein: CASSQDRRYGYTF.

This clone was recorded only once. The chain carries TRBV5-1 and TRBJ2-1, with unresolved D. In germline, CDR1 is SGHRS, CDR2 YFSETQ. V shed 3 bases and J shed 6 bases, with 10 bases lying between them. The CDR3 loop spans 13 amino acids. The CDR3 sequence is CASSSLVGNEQFF. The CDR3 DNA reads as TGCGCCAGCAGCTCCCTAGTGGGCAATGAGCAGTTCTTC.

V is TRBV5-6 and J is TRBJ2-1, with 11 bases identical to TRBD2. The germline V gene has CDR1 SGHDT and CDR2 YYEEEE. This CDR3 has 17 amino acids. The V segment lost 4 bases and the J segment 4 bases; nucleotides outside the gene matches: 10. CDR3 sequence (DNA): TGTGCCAGCAGCCCAGCTGGGACTAGCGGCCCTTACAATGAGCAGTTCTTC. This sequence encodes CASSPAGTSGPYNEQFF.

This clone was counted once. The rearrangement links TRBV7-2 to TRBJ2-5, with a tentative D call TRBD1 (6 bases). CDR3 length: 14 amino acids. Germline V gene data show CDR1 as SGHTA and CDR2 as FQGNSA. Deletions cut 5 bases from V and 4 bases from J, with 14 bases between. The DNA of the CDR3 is TGTGCCAGCAGCGCCCAACAGGGCCCAGAGACCCAGTACTTC. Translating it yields CASSAQQGPETQYF.

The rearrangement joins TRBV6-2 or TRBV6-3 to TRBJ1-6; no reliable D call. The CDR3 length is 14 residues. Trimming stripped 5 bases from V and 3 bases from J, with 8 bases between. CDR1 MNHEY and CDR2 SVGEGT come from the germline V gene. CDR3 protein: CASSTGIYNSPLHF. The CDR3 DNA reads TGTGCCAGCAGTACGGGTATCTATAATTCACCCCTCCACTTT.

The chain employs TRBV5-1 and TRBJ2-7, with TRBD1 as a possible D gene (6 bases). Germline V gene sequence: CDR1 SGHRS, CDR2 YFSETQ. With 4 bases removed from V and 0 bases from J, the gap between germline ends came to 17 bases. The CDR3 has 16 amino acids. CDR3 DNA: TGCGCCAGCAGCGCCCGGGACATGACGTACTCCTACGAGCAGTACTTC. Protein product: CASSARDMTYSYEQYF.

The CDR3 protein is CASSGRPTSNQPQHF. CDR3 nucleotide sequence: TGTGCCAGTAGTGGCAGGCCTACTAGCAATCAGCCCCAGCATTTT. The rearrangement joins TRBV19 to TRBJ1-5; D is unclear. Between the trimmed V and J ends, which lost 5 bases and 0 bases, there was a span of 11 bases. Looked up from germline, CDR1 is LNHDA and CDR2 is SQIVND (reference sequence). The length of the CDR3 is 15 residues.

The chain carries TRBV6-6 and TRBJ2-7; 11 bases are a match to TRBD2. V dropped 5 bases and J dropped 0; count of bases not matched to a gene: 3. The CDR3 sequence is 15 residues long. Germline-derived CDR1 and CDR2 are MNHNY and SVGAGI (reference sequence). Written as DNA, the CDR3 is TGTGCCAGCAGTGACGGGACTAGCGGCTCCTACGAGCAGTACTTC. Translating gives CASSDGTSGSYEQYF.

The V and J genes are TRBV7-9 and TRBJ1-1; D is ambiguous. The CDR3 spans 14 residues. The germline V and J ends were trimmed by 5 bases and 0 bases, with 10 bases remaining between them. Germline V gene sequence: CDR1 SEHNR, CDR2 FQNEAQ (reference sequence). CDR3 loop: CASSVAVMNTEAFF. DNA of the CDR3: TGTGCCAGCAGCGTGGCAGTTATGAACACTGAAGCTTTCTTT.

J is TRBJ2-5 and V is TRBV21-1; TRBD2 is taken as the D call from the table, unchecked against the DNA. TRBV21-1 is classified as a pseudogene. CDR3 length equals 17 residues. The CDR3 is CASSKPGSTRVQETQYF. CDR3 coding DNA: TGTGCCAGCAGCAAACCGGGAAGTACCCGGGTACAAGAGACCCAGTACTTC.

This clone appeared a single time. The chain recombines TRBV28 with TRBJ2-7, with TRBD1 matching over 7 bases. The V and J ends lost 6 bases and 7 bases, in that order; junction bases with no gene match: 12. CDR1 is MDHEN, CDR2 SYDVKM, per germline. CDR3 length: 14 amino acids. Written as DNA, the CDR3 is TGTGCCAGCAGGATTTCAGGGGGTCACAGGGAGCAGTACTTC. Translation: CASRISGGHREQYF.

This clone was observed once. CDR3 loop: CASSLFTGGYYGYTF. CDR3 sequence (DNA): TGTGCCAGCAGTTTATTTACAGGGGGATACTATGGCTACACCTTC. V is TRBV27 and J is TRBJ1-2, with 8 positions matching TRBD1. Germline V gene data show CDR1 as MNHEY and CDR2 as SMNVEV (reference sequence). Trimming took 1 base from V and 3 from J; bases not matched to a gene: 4. This CDR3 is 15 amino acids long.

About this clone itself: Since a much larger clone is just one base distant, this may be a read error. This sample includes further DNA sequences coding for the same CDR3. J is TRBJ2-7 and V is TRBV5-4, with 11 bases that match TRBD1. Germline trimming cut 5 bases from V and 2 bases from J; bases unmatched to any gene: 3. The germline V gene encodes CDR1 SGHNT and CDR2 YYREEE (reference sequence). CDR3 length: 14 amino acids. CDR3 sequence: CASSSGQGAYEQYF. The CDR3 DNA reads TGTGCCAGCAGTTCGGGACAGGGGGCCTACGAGCAGTACTTC.